The following is a T cell receptor (beta chain) sequence with its context. The data stem from a study of blood T cell repertoires in COVID-19. Study-wide context: Samples representing acute and convalescent COVID-19 were sourced from the United States, Italy and Spain. T cells, B-cell-depleted T cells, or PBMCs supplied cDNA or gDNA.

Germline lookup yields CDR1 SGHKS and CDR2 YYEKEE (reference sequence). The J segment lost 3 bases and the V segment lost 6 bases, leaving 5 bases of the junction unmatched. This CDR3 is 14 amino acids long. Profiled with immunoSEQ multiplex PCR; TCRdb holds only in-frame clones, not every one. This table holds 150,000 to 200,000 clones, approximately 82% found once. Cohort 3 recovered donors had two negative PCRs, clearance, or symptom resolution. V and J are TRBV5-5 and TRBJ2-7, with TRBD2 matching over 11 bases. The TCR originated in a woman aged 45 to 65 who had recovered from COVID-19. The sample was PBMCs or T cells enriched from blood (not recorded which). CDR3 bases: TGTGCCAGCACTTCTACTAGCGGGGGCTACGAGCAGTACTTC. This translates into CASTSTSGGYEQYF. The full variable domain, completed using reference TRBV5-5 and TRBJ2-7, is DAGVTQSPTHLIKTRGQQVTLRCSPISGHKSVSWYQQVLGQGPQFIFQYYEKEERGRGNFPDRFSARQFPNYSSELNVNALLLGDSALYLCASTSTSGGYEQYFGPGTRLTVT.